Below are 22 T cell receptor beta chains sequenced from a single sample in a study of T-cell reconstitution after alpha-beta-depleted transplantation in children. Unique molecular identifiers were incorporated when the TCRbeta library was constructed. TCRdb fed the PCR reads into MiXCR, producing one record per CDR3 protein. The sample holds some 830,000 distinct CDR3 sequences, 16% seen once. The specimen comprised PBMCs, mostly from graft donor cells, sampled 360 days after TCRalphabeta/CD19-depleted stem cell transplant. The receptors come from a male patient between 10 and 17 years old who had a stem cell transplant for acute lymphoblastic leukemia, so the T cells may come from the graft donor.

This clonotype was seen ten or more times. The rearrangement uses TRBV5-1 and TRBJ2-5, with D tentatively TRBD1 (6 bases). Deletions cut 3 bases from V and 0 bases from J, with 15 bases between. Germline values: CDR1 SGHRS, CDR2 YFSETQ. The CDR3 has 16 residues. The CDR3 DNA follows: TGCGCCAGCAGCTCCGACCGCCAGGGGTACCAAGAGACCCAGTACTTC. Translating gives CASSSDRQGYQETQYF.

The chain recombines TRBV5-5 with TRBJ2-7, with D possibly matching TRBD1 (6 bases). Germline V lookup: CDR1 SGHKS, CDR2 YYEKEE (reference sequence). The ends were cut back, 6 bases at V and 3 bases at J, with 16 bases in the middle. The CDR3 runs to 14 residues. The CDR3 loop reads CASTLLQDSYEQYF. The DNA for the CDR3 is TGTGCCAGCACCCTCTTACAGGACAGCTACGAGCAGTACTTC.

The chain employs TRBV11-2 and TRBJ2-5; D not resolved. Germline CDR1 is SGHAT and CDR2 is FQNNGV. Between the trimmed V and J ends, which lost 2 bases and 2 bases, there was a span of 12 bases. This CDR3 comprises 15 residues. Written as DNA, the CDR3 is TGTGCCAGCAGCTTAATGGAAAACAGTCAAGAGACCCAGTACTTC. Amino acids: CASSLMENSQETQYF.

This clonotype has just a few counts. The chain is built from TRBV28 and TRBJ1-2; a weak D match, TRBD1 (6 bases). The CDR3 has 16 residues. The V gene lost 5 bases and the J gene lost 1 base, with 17 bases spanning the gap. Germline CDR1 MDHEN, CDR2 SYDVKM. CDR3 DNA: TGTGCCAGCAGTCCCCCAGCTTTCAGGGGTAACTATGGCTACACCTTC. Translation: CASSPPAFRGNYGYTF.

The chain employs TRBV5-8 and TRBJ2-7; D unresolved. The germline gives CDR1 SGHTS, CDR2 YDEGEE. The V end was cut by 0 bases, the J end by 4 bases, with 17 bases between. The CDR3 is 16 amino acids. CDR3 sequence: CASSLAGQPSSYEQYF. The CDR3 DNA reads TGTGCCAGCAGCTTGGCCGGGCAGCCCTCCTCTTACGAGCAGTACTTC.

Many counts were recorded for this clonotype. The chain combines TRBV7-7 with TRBJ2-5; D might be TRBD2 (5 bases). The ends were cut back, 0 bases at V and 5 bases at J, with 13 bases in the middle. CDR1 is SSHAT and CDR2 is FNYEAQ in the germline V gene (reference sequence). The CDR3 has 15 amino acids. The CDR3 DNA follows: TGTGCCAGCAGCTTAGCACCCTCACGAGGGGAGACCCAGTACTTC. Translating it yields CASSLAPSRGETQYF.

This clonotype was seen a handful of times. The CDR3 region is CGTGSNTGELFF. CDR3 DNA: TGCGGGACAGGTTCTAACACCGGGGAGCTGTTTTTT. V gene TRBV20-1 combines with J gene TRBJ2-2; 8 nucleotides agree with TRBD1. From germline, CDR1 is DFQATT and CDR2 SNEGSKA (reference sequence). This CDR3 region has 12 residues.

This clonotype was found a few times. The chain couples TRBV25-1 to TRBJ1-3, with D hard to call. The V gene lost 5 bases and the J gene lost 0 bases, with 8 bases spanning the gap. The CDR3 contains 14 residues. CDR1 is MGHDK and CDR2 is SYGVNS in the germline V gene. CDR3 sequence: CASSTASSGNTIYF. In DNA, the CDR3 is TGTGCCAGCAGTACCGCAAGCTCTGGAAACACCATATATTTT.

The rearrangement joins TRBV15 to TRBJ2-2; tentatively, D is TRBD2 (6 bases). The V end lost 2 bases, the J end lost 3 bases, and 16 bases lay between the germline ends. Per the germline V gene, CDR1 is LNHNV and CDR2 is YYDKDF (reference sequence). The length of the CDR3 is 17 residues. CDR3 sequence: CATSRLLEGGYTGELFF. CDR3 bases: TGTGCCACCAGCAGACTTCTGGAGGGCGGGTACACCGGGGAGCTGTTTTTT.

The V and J genes are TRBV18 and TRBJ2-1; TRBD2 matches at 12 bases. Per the germline V gene, CDR1 is KGHSH and CDR2 is LQKENI. This CDR3 has 15 amino acids. Germline trimming cut 5 bases from V and 6 bases from J; bases unmatched to any gene: 5. DNA for the CDR3: TGTGCCAGCTCAGCCGGGACTAGCGGGCCCAATGAGCAGTTCTTC. The encoded protein is CASSAGTSGPNEQFF.

The chain recombines TRBV7-8 with TRBJ2-1, with 8 bases that match TRBD2. The CDR3 covers 16 residues. V gave up 3 bases and J gave up 4 bases; unmatched junction bases: 8. The germline V gene has CDR1 SGHVS and CDR2 FQNEAQ. The CDR3 region is CASSFSREARYNEQFF. For the CDR3, the DNA is TGTGCCAGCAGCTTCTCGCGGGAGGCCCGATACAATGAGCAGTTCTTC. The complete variable domain, with remaining parts taken from reference TRBV7-8 and TRBJ2-1, reads GAGVSQSPRYKVAKRGQDVALRCDPISGHVSLFWYQQALGQGPEFLTYFQNEAQLDKSGLPSDRFFAERPEGSVSTLKIQRTQQEDSAVYLCASSFSREARYNEQFFGPGTRLTVL.

The rearrangement joins TRBV3-1 to TRBJ2-7; D uncertain. CDR1 and CDR2 from the germline V gene are LGHDT and YNNKEL (reference sequence). The CDR3 is 13 amino acids. Between the trimmed V and J ends, which lost 3 bases and 6 bases, there was a span of 12 bases. For the CDR3, the DNA is TGTGCCAGCAGCCACCTCAAGCCGGGCGAGCAGTACTTC. This translates into CASSHLKPGEQYF.

The sample holds a few counts of this clonotype. The CDR3 is CASSQEERVAGANVLTF. The CDR3 DNA is TGCGCCAGCAGCCAAGAGGAGAGGGTCGCTGGGGCCAACGTCCTGACTTTC. The V call is TRBV4-1, the J call TRBJ2-6, with a weak D call TRBD2 (5 bases). The germline gives CDR1 MGHRA, CDR2 YSYEKL. Trimming stripped 0 bases from V and 2 bases from J, with 11 bases between. The CDR3 spans 17 residues.

In this sample, this clonotype turned up a few times. The chain couples TRBV6-1 to TRBJ2-1; D may be TRBD2 (6 bases). Germline CDR1 and CDR2: MNHNS and SASEGT. V dropped 5 bases and J dropped 10 bases, with 18 bases sitting between them. The CDR3 loop spans 14 amino acids. CDR3 sequence: CASSLLTSAREQFF. The CDR3 DNA sequence: TGTGCCAGCAGTCTCCTGACTAGTGCTCGGGAGCAGTTCTTC.

This clonotype was recorded at least ten times. The chain carries TRBV7-2 and TRBJ1-2; no clear D. The V end was cut by 0 bases, the J end by 4 bases, with 3 bases between. The V gene's germline CDR1 is SGHTA and CDR2 FQGNSA. This CDR3 has 12 amino acids. This CDR3 is CASSLAVYGYTF. CDR3 nucleotides: TGTGCCAGCAGCTTAGCAGTCTATGGCTACACCTTC. Based on the CDR3 plus reference TRBV7-2 and TRBJ1-2, the full variable domain is GAGVSQSPSNKVTEKGKDVELRCDPISGHTALYWYRQSLGQGLEFLIYFQGNSAPDKSGLPSDRFSAERTGGSVSTLTIQRTQQEDSAVYLCASSLAVYGYTFGSGTRLTVV.

There are many counts of this clonotype. The rearrangement uses TRBV28 and TRBJ1-2, with a tentative D call TRBD1 (5 bases). Germline V CDR1 and CDR2: MDHEN, SYDVKM. The CDR3 runs 14 residues. V was clipped by 7 bases and J by 6 bases, with 18 bases between them. CDR3 DNA sequence: TGTGCCAGCATCCGGGACGCTGCAACGGATGGCTACACCTTC. This encodes CASIRDAATDGYTF.

The J gene is TRBJ2-3, the V gene TRBV25-1; 7 nucleotides align to TRBD2. The V gene's germline CDR1 is MGHDK and CDR2 SYGVNS. The length of the CDR3 is 15 residues. The V and J ends lost 5 bases and 3 bases, in that order; junction bases with no gene match: 8. The CDR3 region has the DNA TGTGCCAGCAGTCCTGGAGGGAGGGCTACAGATACGCAGTATTTT. Amino acids: CASSPGGRATDTQYF.

A few counts support this clonotype. The V gene is TRBV20-1, the J gene TRBJ1-1, with D uncertain. Germline V gene lookup returns CDR1 DFQATT and CDR2 SNEGSKA (reference sequence). V lost 4 bases to trimming and J lost 1 base, with 7 bases between them. This CDR3 comprises 12 residues. This chain's CDR3 is CSATTANTEAFF. CDR3 nucleotides: TGCAGTGCTACAACAGCGAACACTGAAGCTTTCTTT.

Only one count was recorded for this clonotype. The CDR3 protein is CASGRTSSVNQPQHF. CDR3 in DNA: TGTGCCAGCGGACGGACCTCGAGTGTAAATCAGCCCCAGCATTTT. The chain couples TRBV6-1 to TRBJ1-5; no firm D call. Germline values: CDR1 MNHNS, CDR2 SASEGT. The CDR3 extends over 15 amino acids. The V end lost 8 bases, the J end lost 4 bases, and 18 bases lay between the germline ends.

V usage is TRBV11-2 and J usage is TRBJ1-6; weak D call: TRBD1 (6 bases). CDR3 size: 18 residues. With 4 bases removed from V and 0 bases from J, the gap between germline ends came to 16 bases. Germline CDR1 and CDR2: SGHAT and FQNNGV. The CDR3 loop reads CASSSYGTPGSYNSPLHF. In DNA form, the CDR3 reads TGTGCCAGCAGCTCCTATGGGACACCCGGCTCCTATAATTCACCCCTCCACTTT.

This clonotype was found a few times. The rearrangement uses TRBV29-1 and TRBJ2-2; the D is unclear. The CDR3 sequence is 12 residues long. Germline-derived CDR1 and CDR2 are SQVTM and ANQGSEA. V lost 7 bases, J lost 4 bases, and 10 bases lay in between. DNA for the CDR3: TGCAGCGCTACCAGAATCACCGGGGAGCTGTTTTTT. Translating it yields CSATRITGELFF.

This clonotype was counted between two and nine times. The rearrangement uses TRBV12-3 or TRBV12-4 and TRBJ1-5; no firm D call. The CDR3 has 13 amino acids. V was trimmed by 3 bases and J by 6 bases, leaving 9 bases between them. CDR3 bases: TGTGCCAGCAGTTTCGGCATTCCTCAGCCCCAGCATTTT. It encodes CASSFGIPQPQHF.